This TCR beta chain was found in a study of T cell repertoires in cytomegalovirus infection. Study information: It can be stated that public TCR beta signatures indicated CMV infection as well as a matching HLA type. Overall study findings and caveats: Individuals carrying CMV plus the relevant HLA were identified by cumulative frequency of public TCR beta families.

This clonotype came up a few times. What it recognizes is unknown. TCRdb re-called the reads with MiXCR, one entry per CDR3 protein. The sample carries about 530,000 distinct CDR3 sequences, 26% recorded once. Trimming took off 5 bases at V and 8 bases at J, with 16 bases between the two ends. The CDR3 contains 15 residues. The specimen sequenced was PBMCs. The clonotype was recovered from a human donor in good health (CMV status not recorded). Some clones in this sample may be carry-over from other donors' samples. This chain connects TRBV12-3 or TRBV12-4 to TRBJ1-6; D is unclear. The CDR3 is CASSPSAGGYSPLHF. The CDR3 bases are TGTGCCAGCAGTCCCTCCGCGGGAGGTTATTCACCCCTCCACTTT.